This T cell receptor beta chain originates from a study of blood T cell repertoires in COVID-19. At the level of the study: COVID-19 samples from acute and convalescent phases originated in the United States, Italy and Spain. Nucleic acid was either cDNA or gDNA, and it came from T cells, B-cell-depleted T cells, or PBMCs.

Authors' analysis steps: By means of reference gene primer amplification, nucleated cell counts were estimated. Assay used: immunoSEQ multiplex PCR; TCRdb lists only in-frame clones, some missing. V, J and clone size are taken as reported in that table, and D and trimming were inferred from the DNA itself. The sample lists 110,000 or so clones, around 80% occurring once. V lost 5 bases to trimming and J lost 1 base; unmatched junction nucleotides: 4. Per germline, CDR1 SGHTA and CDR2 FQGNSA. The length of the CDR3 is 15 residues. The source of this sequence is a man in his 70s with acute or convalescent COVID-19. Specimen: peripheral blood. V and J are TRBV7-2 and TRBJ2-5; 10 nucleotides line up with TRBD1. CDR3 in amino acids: CASSPRDRGQETQYF. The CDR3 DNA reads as TGTGCCAGCAGCCCCCGGGACAGGGGCCAAGAGACCCAGTACTTC.